This T cell receptor beta chain was sequenced in a study of PD-L1 blockade in urothelial cancer. This CDR3 region has 13 residues. Trimming pared 6 bases from V and 7 bases from J, leaving 10 bases between. Looked up from germline, CDR1 is MDHEN and CDR2 is SYDVKM. This sample's time point: peripheral blood 6 weeks after treatment start. Added to each PCR by spiking were synthetic TCR analog templates. TCRdb's copy holds only in-frame clones and misses some; the assay was immunoSEQ multiplex PCR. The sample lists about 43,000 clones; about 80% were seen once. This material consisted of PBMCs, taken around atezolizumab (anti-PD-L1) treatment. The origin of this receptor is a man in his 60s with urothelial cancer. The chain recombines TRBV28 with TRBJ1-6; possibly TRBD1 for D (6 bases). CDR3 coding DNA: TGTGCCAGCAGCTGGGACATGAATTCACCCCTCCACTTT. The encoded protein is CASSWDMNSPLHF.